This T cell receptor beta chain was captured in a study of cytomegalovirus exposure and HLA in healthy donors. As for the study in general: The early release's HLA-typed donors yielded 65 million to 85 million unique TCRs.

CDR3 length: 14 residues. Per the germline V gene, CDR1 is MNHNS and CDR2 is SASEGT. Trimming stripped 3 bases from V and 3 bases from J, with 11 bases between. This clone has a handful of counts. Primers: 60 Vbeta forward and 13 Jbeta reverse. Profiling relied on immunoSEQ multiplex PCR, and the TCRdb table lists in-frame clones only, not all of them. The repertoire holds over 85,000 clones, with around 77% as singletons. The V and J genes are TRBV6-1 and TRBJ1-1; no definite D call. The sequencing input was PBMCs. This receptor was obtained from a man aged 25 to 40 in good health and CMV-seronegative. As DNA, the CDR3 is TGTGCCAGCAGTGATGCGGGGTTGGACACTGAAGCTTTCTTT. Amino acid sequence: CASSDAGLDTEAFF.